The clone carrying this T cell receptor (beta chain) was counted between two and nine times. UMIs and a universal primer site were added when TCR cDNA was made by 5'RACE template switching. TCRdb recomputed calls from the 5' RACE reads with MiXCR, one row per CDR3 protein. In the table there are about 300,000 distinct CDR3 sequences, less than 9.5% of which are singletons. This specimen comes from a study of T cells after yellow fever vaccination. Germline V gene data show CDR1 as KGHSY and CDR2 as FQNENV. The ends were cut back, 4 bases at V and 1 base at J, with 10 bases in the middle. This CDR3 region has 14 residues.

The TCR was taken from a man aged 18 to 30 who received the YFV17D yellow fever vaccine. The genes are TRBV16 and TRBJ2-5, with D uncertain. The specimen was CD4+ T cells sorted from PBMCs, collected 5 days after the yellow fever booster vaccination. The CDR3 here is CASSPHKTQETQYF. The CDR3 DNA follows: TGTGCCAGCAGCCCTCATAAGACCCAAGAGACCCAGTACTTC.